The T cell receptor (beta chain) described here comes from a study of blood T cell repertoires in COVID-19. Turning to the study itself: COVID-19 samples collected from the United States, Italy and Spain covered acute and convalescent phases.

The method was immunoSEQ multiplex PCR; TCRdb's version includes in-frame clones alone and lacks a portion of them. The repertoire includes 250,000 to 350,000 clones, 75% to 90% of them detected once, and roughly 6.1% sits in the top ten. The sequencing sample was made of peripheral blood. The TCR originated in a woman between 45 and 60 years old with COVID-19, enrolled during active disease.

The CDR3 region has the DNA TGTGCCAGCAGCCCGTACAGGGGGCTCGAGCAGTACTTC. Translation gives CASSPYRGLEQYF. The chain is built from TRBV7-2 and TRBJ2-7, with TRBD1 matching over 9 bases. The CDR3 runs to 13 residues. With V trimmed by 5 bases and J by 6 bases, 5 bases remained unmatched. Germline V gene lookup returns CDR1 SGHTA and CDR2 FQGNSA.